These T cell receptor beta chains were read from a single sample in a study of T-cell reconstitution after alpha-beta-depleted transplantation in children. TCRdb redid the calling of the PCR reads with MiXCR, one entry per CDR3 protein. The table records a few hundred thousand distinct CDR3 sequences, about 9.6% of them present only once. The material sequenced was PBMCs from the stem cell graft donor, taken from the stem cell graft. These receptors originate from a human donor who donated a stem cell graft to a child with SCID. CDR3s include the opening cysteine and the closing phenylalanine or tryptophan. A D gene is named only where the DNA matches it firmly.

CDR3 length: 18; J gene: TRBJ2-3; D gene: TRBD2; V gene: TRBV20-1; CDR3 protein: CSAYRNRQLAKSTDTQYF
CDR3 length: 14; J gene: TRBJ1-3; D gene: NA; V gene: TRBV20-1; CDR3 protein: CSASWHSSGNTIYF
CDR3 length: 13; J gene: TRBJ1-4; D gene: NA; V gene: TRBV5-1; CDR3 protein: CASSFGSNEKLFF
CDR3 length: 14; J gene: TRBJ1-1; D gene: TRBD1; V gene: TRBV10-1; CDR3 protein: CASSRDRKAPEAFF
CDR3 length: 17; J gene: TRBJ1-1; D gene: TRBD1; V gene: TRBV6-1; CDR3 protein: CASSARDRVLKNTEAFF
CDR3 length: 13; J gene: TRBJ1-2; D gene: NA; V gene: TRBV13; CDR3 protein: CASSEGGSYGYTF
CDR3 length: 11; J gene: TRBJ2-1; D gene: NA; V gene: TRBV7-2; CDR3 protein: CASRASTLEFF
CDR3 length: 18; J gene: TRBJ2-7; D gene: TRBD2; V gene: TRBV20-1; CDR3 protein: CSAQEWASGTQPSYEQYF
CDR3 length: 11; J gene: TRBJ2-5; D gene: NA; V gene: TRBV12-3/TRBV12-4; CDR3 protein: CASSYLGTQYF
CDR3 length: 15; J gene: TRBJ1-6; D gene: NA; V gene: TRBV5-1; CDR3 protein: CASSLDIPGNSPLHF
CDR3 length: 13; J gene: TRBJ1-5; D gene: NA; V gene: TRBV7-2; CDR3 protein: CASSADTGQPQHF
CDR3 length: 15; J gene: TRBJ1-2; D gene: NA; V gene: TRBV7-2; CDR3 protein: CASSLEQYSNYGYTF
CDR3 length: 13; J gene: TRBJ1-6; D gene: NA; V gene: TRBV4-1; CDR3 protein: CASSQSPNSPLHF
CDR3 length: 16; J gene: TRBJ2-1; D gene: TRBD2; V gene: TRBV4-2; CDR3 protein: CASSQDQELAGAGLIF
CDR3 length: 13; J gene: TRBJ1-4; D gene: NA; V gene: TRBV5-1; CDR3 protein: CASRGATNEKLFF
CDR3 length: 15; J gene: TRBJ2-1; D gene: TRBD2; V gene: TRBV5-1; CDR3 protein: CASSSLAGTYNEQFF
CDR3 length: 14; J gene: TRBJ2-7; D gene: NA; V gene: TRBV12-3/TRBV12-4; CDR3 protein: CASRRGRTPNEQYF
CDR3 length: 14; J gene: TRBJ1-1; D gene: NA; V gene: TRBV7-2; CDR3 protein: CASSLRQVGTEAFF
CDR3 length: 17; J gene: TRBJ2-2; D gene: NA; V gene: TRBV6-2/TRBV6-3; CDR3 protein: CASTQPRQGLNTGELFF
CDR3 length: 14; J gene: TRBJ1-1; D gene: NA; V gene: TRBV29-1; CDR3 protein: CSVEDRGKNTEAFF
CDR3 length: 16; J gene: TRBJ2-1; D gene: TRBD1; V gene: TRBV9; CDR3 protein: CASSKTGSESYNEQFF
CDR3 length: 14; J gene: TRBJ2-1; D gene: TRBD2; V gene: TRBV20-1; CDR3 protein: CSAGLAGGPNEQFF
CDR3 length: 15; J gene: TRBJ2-1; D gene: TRBD2; V gene: TRBV2; CDR3 protein: CASRAGTSVYNEQFF
CDR3 length: 16; J gene: TRBJ2-3; D gene: NA; V gene: TRBV29-1; CDR3 protein: CSVEEAASPSTDTQYF
CDR3 length: 17; J gene: TRBJ2-5; D gene: TRBD2; V gene: TRBV7-2; CDR3 protein: CASSLIGLAGTRETQYF
CDR3 length: 13; J gene: TRBJ1-4; D gene: NA; V gene: TRBV6-6; CDR3 protein: CASSYSSGEKLFF
CDR3 length: 15; J gene: TRBJ1-1; D gene: NA; V gene: TRBV18; CDR3 protein: CASSPPGRVNTEAFF
CDR3 length: 12; J gene: TRBJ2-1; D gene: NA; V gene: TRBV7-9; CDR3 protein: CASSPRDNEQFF
CDR3 length: 15; J gene: TRBJ2-1; D gene: NA; V gene: TRBV7-2; CDR3 protein: CASSSKGYTYNEQFF
CDR3 length: 15; J gene: TRBJ1-1; D gene: NA; V gene: TRBV5-1; CDR3 protein: CASSFRDSGITEAFF
CDR3 length: 16; J gene: TRBJ1-2; D gene: NA; V gene: TRBV4-1; CDR3 protein: CASSQEGWGDNYGYTF
CDR3 length: 14; J gene: TRBJ1-1; D gene: NA; V gene: TRBV3-1; CDR3 protein: CASSLARSYTEAFF
CDR3 length: 14; J gene: TRBJ2-3; D gene: NA; V gene: TRBV5-1; CDR3 protein: CASSLEAGSDTQYF
CDR3 length: 13; J gene: TRBJ1-1; D gene: NA; V gene: TRBV7-9; CDR3 protein: CASSLARTGEAFF
CDR3 length: 18; J gene: TRBJ2-1; D gene: TRBD1; V gene: TRBV28; CDR3 protein: CASSLNIRDRGSGDEQFF
CDR3 length: 15; J gene: TRBJ2-7; D gene: NA; V gene: TRBV9; CDR3 protein: CASSPFSEGLGEQYF
CDR3 length: 14; J gene: TRBJ1-5; D gene: NA; V gene: TRBV18; CDR3 protein: CASSPGRDNQPQHF
CDR3 length: 16; J gene: TRBJ2-5; D gene: TRBD1; V gene: TRBV28; CDR3 protein: CASSLYQGATQETQYF
CDR3 length: 16; J gene: TRBJ2-7; D gene: NA; V gene: TRBV28; CDR3 protein: CASKTVLDKRNYEQYF